Listed below are T cell receptor beta chains from one sample, sequenced in a study of Ad26.COV2.S vaccination and SARS-CoV-2 variants. The method was immunoSEQ multiplex PCR; TCRdb's version includes in-frame clones alone and lacks a portion of them. The sample carries around 400,000 clones, 80% to 95% recorded once. Sample: peripheral blood, taken in a trial of Ad26.COV2.S vaccine versus placebo. The receptors were gathered from a person aged 18-60 years who received the Ad26.COV2.S COVID-19 vaccine or a placebo. Each CDR3 is given with its conserved first and last residue. A D gene is named only where the DNA matches it firmly. A clone size is listed for some rows: how often the clone was seen (once, few, many), or a class if it is expanded.

d_gene	v_gene	len	abundance	j_gene	CDR3nt	CDR3aa
TRBD2	TRBV30	15	-	TRBJ2-7	TGTGCCTGGAGTGTATTTAGCGGGACGGTCTACGAGCAGTACTTC	CAWSVFSGTVYEQYF
TRBD2	TRBV19	17	once	TRBJ2-2	TGTGCCAGTAGTATGTTAGCGGGAGAGAAGAACACCGGGGAGCTGTTTTTT	CASSMLAGEKNTGELFF
TRBD2	TRBV29-1	13	-	TRBJ2-7	TGCAGCGTTGTCGGACTAGCGGGAGGTGAGCAGTACTTC	CSVVGLAGGEQYF
TRBD2	TRBV18	19	-	TRBJ2-1	TGTGCCAGCTCACCAGGGCTAGCGGGAGGGCCGAGCTCCTACAATGAGCAGTTCTTC	CASSPGLAGGPSSYNEQFF
-	TRBV5-1	11	once	TRBJ1-1	TGCGCCAGCAGCTACGACAGTGAAGCTTTCTTT	CASSYDSEAFF
TRBD2	TRBV5-1	18	-	TRBJ2-3	TGCGCCAGCAGAGGGTCGCTAGCGGGAGTGGGACCCACAGATACGCAGTATTTT	CASRGSLAGVGPTDTQYF
-	TRBV5-1	15	-	TRBJ1-1	TGCGCCAGCAGCGCATCAACAGTATCTAACACTGAAGCTTTCTTT	CASSASTVSNTEAFF
-	TRBV29-1	16	once	TRBJ1-1	TGCAGCGTTGAAATAGGGCGGGGGGCTGCCGGCACTGAAGCTTTCTTT	CSVEIGRGAAGTEAFF
TRBD1	TRBV2	13	once	TRBJ1-1	TGTGCCAGCAGTGAAGTCAGACAGGGTCGTGCTTTCTTT	CASSEVRQGRAFF
-	TRBV5-5	12	-	TRBJ2-7	TGTGCCAGCAGCTTGGAGGCCTACGAGCAGTACTTC	CASSLEAYEQYF
TRBD1	TRBV28	16	-	TRBJ1-6	TGTGCCAGCAGTTTCGACAGGGGGATCTATAATTCACCCCTCCACTTT	CASSFDRGIYNSPLHF
TRBD1	TRBV19	13	-	TRBJ2-7	TGTGCCAGTAGTGAGGACAGGTCCTACGAGCAGTACTTC	CASSEDRSYEQYF
-	TRBV12-3/TRBV12-4	13	-	TRBJ1-1	TGTGCCAGCAGCATGGGGGGGAACACTGAAGCTTTCTTT	CASSMGGNTEAFF
TRBD1	TRBV19	15	-	TRBJ1-1	TGTGCCAGTAGTGACGACGGACAGGGACAACCTGAAGCTTTCTTT	CASSDDGQGQPEAFF
TRBD1	TRBV3-1/TRBV3-2	15	-	TRBJ2-7	TGTGCCAGCAGCCCCCGACAGGGAGTCTCCTACGAGCAGTACTTC	CASSPRQGVSYEQYF
-	TRBV2	15	-	TRBJ1-6	TGTGCCAGCAGTGAAACGGTGGGGGCGCGTTCACCCCTCCACTTT	CASSETVGARSPLHF
TRBD2	TRBV13	13	-	TRBJ2-1	TGTGCCAGCACCGCCGGCGGGAGTAATGAGCAGTTCTTC	CASTAGGSNEQFF
TRBD2	TRBV7-8	16	-	TRBJ2-1	TGTGCCAGCAGCTTAGTGGCTAGCGGGCTATACAATGAGCAGTTCTTC	CASSLVASGLYNEQFF
TRBD1	TRBV4-1	16	-	TRBJ2-1	TGCGCCAGCAGCCAAGCTTGGACAGGCGCCTACAATGAGCAGTTCTTC	CASSQAWTGAYNEQFF
-	TRBV10-3	13	-	TRBJ2-1	TGTGCCATCTGGAGCGGCTCCTACAATGAGCAGTTCTTC	CAIWSGSYNEQFF
-	TRBV6-5	13	-	TRBJ1-6	TGTGCCACTCAGAAGACTCTCAATTCACCCCTCCACTTT	CATQKTLNSPLHF
-	TRBV3-1/TRBV3-2	11	-	TRBJ1-4	TGTGCCAGCAGCCCGGGACGGGGCCTGTTTTTT	CASSPGRGLFF
TRBD1	TRBV9	13	-	TRBJ1-6	TGTGCCAGCAAGGGGACAGGGGTCTCACCCCTCCACTTT	CASKGTGVSPLHF
TRBD1	TRBV19	14	once	TRBJ1-5	TGTGCCAGTAGTAAGGGACAGCGTATTGGTCCCCAGCATTTT	CASSKGQRIGPQHF
-	TRBV7-9	12	-	TRBJ2-7	TGTGCCAGCAGCTTAGCGGTGTACGAGCAGTACTTC	CASSLAVYEQYF
-	TRBV6-5	15	-	TRBJ1-1	TGTGCCAGCAGTTACTCCTCATCTATGAACACTGAAGCTTTCTTT	CASSYSSSMNTEAFF
-	TRBV6-5	14	-	TRBJ2-2	TGTGCCAGCAGTCAGTCAGTAAACACCGGGGAGCTGTTTTTT	CASSQSVNTGELFF
TRBD2	TRBV3-1/TRBV3-2	15	-	TRBJ2-3	TGTGCCAGCAGCTCCTACCTAGCGGGCACAGATACGCAGTATTTT	CASSSYLAGTDTQYF
-	TRBV19	10	-	TRBJ1-1	TGTGCCCTGATTACTCAGGGAGCTTTCTTT	CALITQGAFF
TRBD1	TRBV30	13	-	TRBJ2-7	TGTGCCTGGGGGGGACAGGGGAGATACGAGCAGTACTTC	CAWGGQGRYEQYF
TRBD1	TRBV6-6	13	-	TRBJ1-6	TGTGCCAGCAGTGACAGGGGGCATTCACCCCTCCACTTT	CASSDRGHSPLHF
-	TRBV5-1	13	once	TRBJ2-5	TGCGCCAGCAGCTTGGTCTTTAGTGAGACCCAGTACTTC	CASSLVFSETQYF
TRBD1	TRBV9	16	-	TRBJ1-3	TGTGCCAGCAGCGCCGACCCCAGGGGGTCTGGAAACACCATATATTTT	CASSADPRGSGNTIYF
TRBD2	TRBV9	18	-	TRBJ2-1	TGTGCCAGCAGCCAGCATCTGGGGCCGGGACTAGCTTTCAATGAGCAGTTCTTC	CASSQHLGPGLAFNEQFF
-	TRBV19	16	-	TRBJ1-4	TGTGCCAGTAGTATCCTACGACAGCAAAATAATGAAAAACTGTTTTTT	CASSILRQQNNEKLFF
TRBD1	TRBV18	17	-	TRBJ1-2	TGTGCCAGCTCACCAGGGACAGGGCACGGGTCTAACTATGGCTACACCTTC	CASSPGTGHGSNYGYTF
TRBD2	TRBV5-1	15	-	TRBJ2-7	TGCGCCAGCAGCTTAAATAGCGGGAGTCCGTACGAGCAGTACTTC	CASSLNSGSPYEQYF
-	TRBV28	14	-	TRBJ2-6	TGTGCCAGCAACCCGCCGGGGCGAGCCAACGTCCTGACTTTC	CASNPPGRANVLTF
-	TRBV5-8	13	-	TRBJ2-7	TGTGCCAGCAGCTCTCGGGGCTCCTACGAGCAGTACTTC	CASSSRGSYEQYF
-	TRBV28	13	-	TRBJ2-1	TGTGCCAGCAGTTTATTATCCCCCAATGAGCAGTTCTTC	CASSLLSPNEQFF
-	TRBV7-9	15	-	TRBJ2-1	TGTGCCAGCAGCTTACGAGTAGCGAATGTGAATGAGCAGTTCTTC	CASSLRVANVNEQFF
-	TRBV28	15	-	TRBJ1-1	TGTGCCAGCAGTCCAGCGGGGGCTTCGAACACTGAAGCTTTCTTT	CASSPAGASNTEAFF
-	TRBV7-9	13	-	TRBJ2-5	TGTGCCAGCAGCGCGGGGACAGAAGAGACCCAGTACTTC	CASSAGTEETQYF
TRBD1	TRBV10-3	13	-	TRBJ1-2	TGTGCCATCGGAGAAGGACAGGGAGGTGGCTACACCTTC	CAIGEGQGGGYTF
TRBD1	TRBV20-1	13	-	TRBJ1-2	TGCAGTGCTAGTGACGGACAGGTATATGGCTACACCTTC	CSASDGQVYGYTF
-	TRBV6-5	14	-	TRBJ1-5	TGTGCCAGCAGCTACAGGGAGGAGATGCGGCCCCAGCATTTT	CASSYREEMRPQHF
TRBD2	TRBV7-9	16	-	TRBJ2-1	TGTGCCAGCAGCTTTCCCCCTAGCGGGACCTACAATGAGCAGTTCTTC	CASSFPPSGTYNEQFF
TRBD1	TRBV28	20	-	TRBJ1-4	TGTGCCAGCAGTTTACACACGGGACAGTTAAAGGGGCATTCGGGTGAAAAACTGTTTTTT	CASSLHTGQLKGHSGEKLFF
-	TRBV4-3	18	-	TRBJ2-1	TGCGCCAGCAGCCAAGGGTCCCATATAGCGAACCAATACAATGAGCAGTTCTTC	CASSQGSHIANQYNEQFF
TRBD2	TRBV5-1	22	-	TRBJ2-1	TGCGCCAGCAGCTTGCAGCCGGCCACCGGGACTAGCGGGAGACCAATCTACAATGAGCAGTTCTTC	CASSLQPATGTSGRPIYNEQFF
-	TRBV4-3	14	-	TRBJ2-7	TGCGCCAGCAGCCAAGATACGGGGATCTACGAGCAGTACTTC	CASSQDTGIYEQYF
-	TRBV2	15	once	TRBJ2-1	TGTGCCAGCAGTGACCCTTTTGGTTTTAGCAATGAGCAGTTCTTC	CASSDPFGFSNEQFF
TRBD1	TRBV18	14	-	TRBJ2-7	TGTGCCAGCTCACCAAGACAGGGAGTCTACGAGCAGTACTTC	CASSPRQGVYEQYF
TRBD1	TRBV9	15	-	TRBJ1-6	TGTGCCAGCAGCGTAGGGACAGGGGGTAATTCACCCCTCCACTTT	CASSVGTGGNSPLHF
TRBD1	TRBV5-1	15	-	TRBJ1-6	TGCGCCAGCAGCAACCGGGACAGGGATAATTCACCCCTCCACTTT	CASSNRDRDNSPLHF